One sample yielded the 4 T cell receptor beta chains listed below, sequenced in a study of OX40 agonist ivuxolimab in advanced cancers. The method was immunoSEQ multiplex PCR; TCRdb's version includes in-frame clones alone and lacks a portion of them. The repertoire has some 87,000 clones, about 88% of them found once; the top ten carry 0.6% to 0.85%. The sequences come from CD4+ or CD8+ T cells sorted from blood, collected in a trial of the OX40 agonist ivuxolimab. The source of these receptors is an adult with an advanced solid tumor such as melanoma, head and neck, liver or kidney cancer.

This clone was counted only a few times. The V call is TRBV7-2, the J call TRBJ2-3; TRBD1 is a possible D gene (5 bases). V was clipped by 3 bases and J by 3 bases, with 13 bases between them. CDR1 is SGHTA, CDR2 FQGNSA, per germline. The CDR3 extends over 15 amino acids. CDR3 amino acids: CASSFRAGRTDTQYF. DNA for the CDR3: TGTGCCAGCAGCTTTAGGGCAGGGCGGACAGATACGCAGTATTTT.

The V gene is TRBV30, the J gene TRBJ2-7, with TRBD2 identical over 7 bases. J gave up 3 bases and V 0 bases, and 8 bases lay outside the gene matches. CDR3 length: 15 amino acids. Germline CDR1 and CDR2: GTSNPN and SVGIG (reference sequence). The CDR3 region is CAWSVGLAEIYEQYF. The DNA of the CDR3 is TGTGCCTGGAGTGTAGGGCTAGCGGAGATCTACGAGCAGTACTTC.

The chain combines TRBV19 with TRBJ2-7; 12 bases fit TRBD2. The CDR3 runs 15 residues. V lost 6 bases and J lost 2; bases outside the gene matches: 5. From germline, CDR1 is LNHDA and CDR2 SQIVND (reference sequence). This chain's CDR3 is CASRRLAGAAYEQYF. The CDR3, as DNA: TGTGCCAGTAGACGACTAGCGGGAGCCGCCTACGAGCAGTACTTC.

The chain carries TRBV11-2 and TRBJ2-2, with no clear D. This CDR3 has 16 residues. Between the trimmed V and J ends, which lost 2 bases and 1 base, there was a span of 11 bases. Germline CDR1 reads SGHAT; CDR2 reads FQNNGV. CDR3 amino acids: CASSLLIRENTGELFF. The CDR3 DNA reads as TGTGCCAGCAGCTTATTAATAAGGGAGAACACCGGGGAGCTGTTTTTT.